These 19 T cell receptor beta chains originate from one sample sequenced in a study of blood T cell repertoires in COVID-19. Sequencing was performed with immunoSEQ multiplex PCR; in TCRdb, only in-frame clones are kept and a portion is missing. This repertoire shows roughly 350,000 clones, about 87% found once; its top ten account for around 6%. What was sequenced was peripheral blood. The receptors here all came from a woman between 45 and 65 years old with COVID-19, enrolled during active disease.

A single count supports this clone. This chain joins TRBV5-4 and TRBJ2-3; 8 bases match TRBD2. V dropped 2 bases and J dropped 2; count of bases not matched to a gene: 1. This CDR3 comprises 14 residues. Germline CDR1 and CDR2: SGHNT and YYREEE (reference sequence). The CDR3 DNA reads as TGTGCCAGCAGCTTACTAGCGGTCACAGATACGCAGTATTTT. This encodes CASSLLAVTDTQYF.

The chain uses TRBV5-1 and TRBJ2-1; TRBD1 aligns across 8 bases. The length of the CDR3 is 16 residues. In germline, CDR1 is SGHRS, CDR2 YFSETQ. V gave up 4 bases and J gave up 0 bases; unmatched junction bases: 6. The CDR3 reads CASSVDTGGSYNEQFF. In DNA form, the CDR3 reads TGCGCCAGCAGCGTCGACACAGGGGGCTCCTACAATGAGCAGTTCTTC.

The genes are TRBV9 and TRBJ1-6; D remains ambiguous. Germline V gene sequence: CDR1 SGDLS, CDR2 YYNGEE. V was trimmed by 0 bases and J by 6 bases, leaving 13 bases between them. This CDR3 has 16 residues. The chain's CDR3 is CASSVEAARFNSPLHF. In DNA, the CDR3 is TGTGCCAGCAGCGTAGAAGCGGCCAGGTTTAATTCACCCCTCCACTTT.

J is TRBJ1-6 and V is TRBV6-6, with D possibly TRBD1 on 6 matching bases. This CDR3 comprises 12 residues. Trimming stripped 9 bases from V and 8 bases from J, with 11 bases between. Germline V gives CDR1 MNHNY, CDR2 SVGAGI (reference sequence). CDR3 DNA: TGTGCCAGTGGGACACTAGATTCACCCCTCCACTTT. Amino acid sequence: CASGTLDSPLHF.

The V gene is TRBV27, the J gene TRBJ1-6; possible D gene TRBD1, 5 bases. The CDR3 loop spans 18 amino acids. V was shortened by 6 bases and J by 7 bases, with 25 bases between the two germline ends. The germline V gene has CDR1 MNHEY and CDR2 SMNVEV (reference sequence). The CDR3 nucleotides are TGTGCCAGCAGGACAGTCCAGGGACTTCTATCTGAAAATTCACCCCTCCACTTT. Translating gives CASRTVQGLLSENSPLHF.

This rearrangement joins TRBV2 to TRBJ1-5; no firm D call. This CDR3 spans 13 amino acids. The ends were cut back, 7 bases at V and 7 bases at J, with 14 bases in the middle. Germline assignment: CDR1 SNHLY and CDR2 FYNNEI. DNA of the CDR3: TGTGCCAGCACGGAGGAGAGGGAACAGCCCCAGCATTTT. Translation gives CASTEEREQPQHF.

The chain uses TRBV7-9 and TRBJ2-7, with 7 bases lining up with TRBD2. This CDR3 contains 14 residues. Germline trimming cut 7 bases from V and 7 bases from J; bases unmatched to any gene: 13. Germline-derived CDR1 and CDR2 are SEHNR and FQNEAQ (reference sequence). CDR3 loop: CASIGSGAPGEQYF. CDR3 DNA: TGTGCCAGCATCGGCAGCGGGGCCCCCGGGGAGCAGTACTTC.

The chain recombines TRBV5-1 with TRBJ1-1; D perhaps matches TRBD1 (5 bases). The CDR3 runs 17 residues. V lost 0 bases, J lost 6 bases, and 21 bases lay in between. The germline gives CDR1 SGHRS, CDR2 YFSETQ. CDR3 in DNA: TGCGCCAGCAGCTTGGGGGATCTGCGGCAGGGTGGCTCTGAAGCTTTCTTT. Protein: CASSLGDLRQGGSEAFF.

This chain connects TRBV2 to TRBJ1-1; D is possibly TRBD1 (6 bases). The CDR3 consists of 14 residues. Germline lookup yields CDR1 SNHLY and CDR2 FYNNEI. Trimming cost V 3 bases and J 3 bases, with 11 bases left between them. The CDR3 spells CASSEDSSYTEAFF. In DNA, the CDR3 is TGTGCCAGCAGTGAGGACAGTTCCTACACTGAAGCTTTCTTT.

A few counts support this clone. The J gene is TRBJ2-4, the V gene TRBV9, with 7 positions matching TRBD1. Germline V CDR1 and CDR2: SGDLS, YYNGEE. J lost 0 bases, V lost 0 bases, and 6 bases had no gene match. The CDR3 loop spans 17 amino acids. CDR3 sequence: CASSVEEGALAKNIQYF. The CDR3 DNA sequence: TGTGCCAGCAGCGTAGAAGAGGGGGCGCTAGCCAAAAACATTCAGTACTTC.

This chain uses TRBV29-1 with TRBJ1-1, with 7 bases lining up with TRBD1. CDR1 SQVTM and CDR2 ANQGSEA come from the germline V gene. The CDR3 contains 14 residues. The trim removed 6 bases at V and 5 bases at J, leaving 12 bases unmatched. CDR3 coding DNA: TGCAGCGTCTTCGATCCGACAGGGACAACTGAAGCTTTCTTT. Protein sequence: CSVFDPTGTTEAFF.

V usage is TRBV19 and J usage is TRBJ2-4; 8 bases match TRBD1. V shed 1 base and J 2 bases; nucleotides not matched to a gene: 1. The germline gives CDR1 LNHDA, CDR2 SQIVND (reference sequence). The CDR3 is 15 residues long. CDR3 in amino acids: CASSIGTGTKNIQYF. The CDR3 DNA is TGTGCCAGTAGTATAGGGACAGGGACCAAAAACATTCAGTACTTC.

The rearrangement links TRBV4-3 to TRBJ1-1, with D unclear. This CDR3 contains 15 residues. Deletions cut 0 bases from V and 3 bases from J, with 11 bases between. The germline V gene has CDR1 LGHNA and CDR2 YSLEER. The CDR3 protein is CASSQDLEGYTEAFF. Here the CDR3 DNA reads TGCGCCAGCAGCCAAGATCTGGAGGGTTACACTGAAGCTTTCTTT.

The chain employs TRBV7-9 and TRBJ1-2; D call uncertain. V lost 1 base and J 3 bases, leaving 12 bases between the germline ends. From germline, CDR1 is SEHNR and CDR2 FQNEAQ (reference sequence). This CDR3 contains 15 residues. This CDR3 is CASSLVLTPDYGYTF. CDR3 DNA sequence: TGTGCCAGCAGCTTAGTTTTAACGCCGGACTATGGCTACACCTTC. Complete variable domain (other parts from reference TRBV7-9 and TRBJ1-2): DTGVSQNPRHKITKRGQNVTFRCDPISEHNRLYWYRQTLGQGPEFLTYFQNEAQLEKSRLLSDRFSAERPKGSFSTLEIQRTEQGDSAMYLCASSLVLTPDYGYTFGSGTRLTVV.

The chain uses TRBV29-1 and TRBJ2-1; D remains unclear. CDR3 length equals 11 residues. CDR1 is SQVTM and CDR2 is ANQGSEA in the germline V gene. V lost 6 bases and J lost 7, with 10 bases in between. In nucleotides, the CDR3 is TGCAGCGTCTTACAGAATAATGAGCAGTTCTTC. This sequence encodes CSVLQNNEQFF.

The chain employs TRBV25-1 and TRBJ2-5, with 8 bases aligning to TRBD1. The CDR3 length is 13 residues. Germline V lookup: CDR1 MGHDK, CDR2 SYGVNS. V lost 5 bases, J lost 5 bases, and 4 bases stayed unmatched. The CDR3 loop reads CASSSGGLETQYF. Here the CDR3 DNA reads TGTGCCAGCAGTTCAGGGGGCTTGGAGACCCAGTACTTC.

This chain uses TRBV29-1 with TRBJ2-1; TRBD2 matches at 15 bases. There are 16 residues in the CDR3. V was pared by 7 bases and J by 2 bases, with 6 bases of the junction left unmatched. Germline V CDR1 and CDR2: SQVTM, ANQGSEA. The CDR3 DNA follows: TGCAGCGCCGGGACTAGCGGGAGGCTGGCCTACAATGAGCAGTTCTTC. This codes for CSAGTSGRLAYNEQFF.

This chain uses TRBV29-1 with TRBJ2-7, with D possibly matching TRBD2 (6 bases). Trimming pared 4 bases from V and 6 bases from J, leaving 13 bases between. In germline, CDR1 is SQVTM, CDR2 ANQGSEA. The CDR3 extends over 12 amino acids. Here the CDR3 reads CSVVTGRGEQYF. The CDR3 DNA follows: TGCAGCGTTGTTACTGGGCGGGGCGAGCAGTACTTC.

For this clone: Other DNA variants within this sample encode the same CDR3. J is TRBJ1-6 and V is TRBV6-5, with D hard to call. Germline values: CDR1 MNHEY, CDR2 SVGAGI. The CDR3 spans 15 residues. V gave up 0 bases and J gave up 5 bases, with 8 bases separating them. CDR3 nucleotides: TGTGCCAGCAGTTACTCGAACAGAGATAATTCACCCCTCCACTTT. This sequence encodes CASSYSNRDNSPLHF.